These T cell receptor beta chains were read from a single sample in a study of blood T cell repertoires in COVID-19. Some clones are missing from TCRdb's copy, which holds only in-frame ones; the method was immunoSEQ multiplex PCR. The sample shows some 250,000 clones, about four fifths of them seen only once. Sequenced input: peripheral blood. These receptors came from a woman older than 75 with COVID-19, enrolled during active disease. The CDR3 runs from the conserved cysteine through the conserved F or W. D genes are given only for firm matches. Clone size is not always given. Where it is, it says once, few, many or a class for expanded clones.

j_gene,v_gene,d_gene,abundance,CDR3nt,CDR3aa
TRBJ2-7,TRBV7-3,TRBD2,-,TGTGCCAGCAGCTTAACTGCGGGAGGGCCCGGCTACGAGCAGTACTTC,CASSLTAGGPGYEQYF
TRBJ1-2,TRBV5-1,-,-,TGCGCCAGCAGCTTGGAAGGGGATAGCTATGGCTACACCTTC,CASSLEGDSYGYTF
TRBJ2-1,TRBV20-1,-,-,TGCAGTGCTAGTGGCGGGGCCACCTACAATGAGCAGTTCTTC,CSASGGATYNEQFF
TRBJ2-1,TRBV3-1/TRBV3-2,-,-,TGTGCCAGCAGCCAACAGCAAACGGGTGGAGTAGCAAATGAGCAGTTCTTC,CASSQQQTGGVANEQFF
TRBJ2-7,TRBV30,-,-,TGTGCCTGGAGGCGGGACGGAAGGTCGAGTGAGCAGTACTTC,CAWRRDGRSSEQYF
TRBJ2-7,TRBV5-1,-,-,TGCGCCAGCAGCTTTTTAGACCCAGGCTACGAGCAGTACTTC,CASSFLDPGYEQYF
TRBJ1-1,TRBV18,-,once,TGTGCCAGCTCAAGCCGACGGGAGAACACTGAAGCTTTCTTT,CASSSRRENTEAFF
TRBJ1-1,TRBV13,-,-,TGTGCCAGCAGTCTCAGGGAGGGAGCTTTCTTT,CASSLREGAFF
TRBJ1-6,TRBV30,-,-,TGTGCCTGGAATTATCAGGGTACTCTCCACTTT,CAWNYQGTLHF
TRBJ2-2,TRBV12-3/TRBV12-4,-,-,TGTGCCAGCAGTTTAGGACAGGCCGGGGAGCTGTTTTTT,CASSLGQAGELFF
TRBJ1-4,TRBV7-9,-,-,TGTGCCAGCAGCCCCCTCGGGGGGGGCAACGCGGTTTATCTGTTTTTT,CASSPLGGGNAVYLFF
TRBJ2-1,TRBV29-1,TRBD1,-,TGCAGCGGGAAAACAGGGGGCTGGAATGAGCAGTTCTTC,CSGKTGGWNEQFF
TRBJ2-3,TRBV30,TRBD2,-,TGTGCCTGGAGTCCTTCCGGGGGGTCGGCGCAGTATTTT,CAWSPSGGSAQYF
TRBJ1-1,TRBV2,TRBD1,-,TGTGCCAGCAGTTACGGACAGGGAGAAACTGAAGCTTTCTTT,CASSYGQGETEAFF
TRBJ2-1,TRBV5-4,TRBD1,once,TGTGCCAGCAGCTTCGGGACAGGGAGAAGCAATGAGCAGTTCTTC,CASSFGTGRSNEQFF
TRBJ1-4,TRBV7-8,-,once,TGTGCCAGCAGCTTAGGCAGGGTGGGGGAAAAACTGTTTTTT,CASSLGRVGEKLFF
TRBJ2-7,TRBV6-5,TRBD1,few,TGTGCCAGCAGTCAGAGACAGGGCCCCTACGAGCAGTACTTC,CASSQRQGPYEQYF
TRBJ2-7,TRBV7-2,TRBD1,-,TGTGCCAGCAGCTCCCGACAGGGACCCTACGAGCAGTACTTC,CASSSRQGPYEQYF
TRBJ1-4,TRBV29-1,-,-,TGCAGCGTTGAAGATATGGGGGGGGTCGGCGAAAAACTGTTTTTT,CSVEDMGGVGEKLFF
TRBJ2-1,TRBV6-6,TRBD2,few,TGTGCCAGCAGTCTCCCGGGGGGTGGGAGGAGGAATGAGCAGTTCTTC,CASSLPGGGRRNEQFF
TRBJ1-6,TRBV9,TRBD1,-,TGTGCCAGCAGCGGACGGGACAGGGTAGGTTCACCCCTCCACTTT,CASSGRDRVGSPLHF
TRBJ1-5,TRBV2,TRBD1,-,TGTGCCAGCAGTGAGGACAGGGGGGAACAGCCCCAGCATTTT,CASSEDRGEQPQHF
TRBJ1-4,TRBV12-3/TRBV12-4,-,-,TGTGCCAGCAGTTTTGGGGCCGCGGAAAAACTGTTTTTT,CASSFGAAEKLFF
TRBJ1-2,TRBV25-1,TRBD1,-,TGTGCCAGCAGTGACCGGGACAGCTATGGCTACACCTTC,CASSDRDSYGYTF